Below are 30 T cell receptor beta chains sequenced from a single sample in a study of blood T cell repertoires in COVID-19. TCRdb's table, derived via immunoSEQ multiplex PCR, lists solely in-frame clones and lacks some. The data contain under 150,000 clones, 75% to 85% of them singletons. The sequencing input was peripheral blood. The source is a woman aged 45 to 65 with acute or convalescent COVID-19.

This chain uses TRBV5-5 with TRBJ2-3; D ambiguous. The V and J ends lost 4 bases and 5 bases respectively, with 8 bases between them. Germline CDR1 SGHKS, CDR2 YYEKEE (reference sequence). The CDR3 extends over 12 amino acids. CDR3 protein: CASSRDVDTQYF. CDR3 DNA: TGTGCCAGCAGCCGCGATGTAGATACGCAGTATTTT.

The CDR3: CASSRDMNTEAFF. The CDR3 region has the DNA TGTGCCAGCTCCCGAGACATGAACACTGAAGCTTTCTTT. The V call is TRBV18, the J call TRBJ1-1; D ambiguous. The germline gives CDR1 KGHSH, CDR2 LQKENI. The CDR3 extends over 13 amino acids. The V end lost 6 bases, the J end lost 0 bases, and 8 bases lay between the germline ends. The full variable domain, its missing parts supplied by reference TRBV18 and TRBJ1-1, is NAGVMQNPRHLVRRRGQEARLRCSPMKGHSHVYWYRQLPEEGLKFMVYLQKENIIDESGMPKERFSAEFPKEGPSILRIQQVVRGDSAAYFCASSRDMNTEAFFGQGTRLTVV.

The CDR3 DNA follows: TGTGCCAGCACGCGGGGGAACGACAATGAGCAGTTCTTC. Translating it yields CASTRGNDNEQFF. J is TRBJ2-1 and V is TRBV6-5, with 7 bases aligning to TRBD2. The CDR3 length is 13 residues. CDR1 and CDR2 from the germline V gene are MNHEY and SVGAGI. The trim removed 7 bases at V and 5 bases at J, leaving 5 bases unmatched.

V is TRBV5-1 and J is TRBJ2-3, with TRBD2 matching 8 bases. CDR1 is SGHRS and CDR2 is YFSETQ in the germline V gene. The CDR3 spans 15 residues. J gave up 5 bases and V 4 bases, and 9 bases lay outside the gene matches. The CDR3 loop reads CASSPGTSEQDTQYF. In nucleotides, the CDR3 is TGCGCCAGCAGCCCTGGGACTAGTGAACAAGATACGCAGTATTTT.

The rearrangement links TRBV7-9 to TRBJ2-7, with D perhaps matching TRBD2 (6 bases). The CDR3 is 13 residues long. Looked up from germline, CDR1 is SEHNR and CDR2 is FQNEAQ (reference sequence). Trimming took off 5 bases at V and 4 bases at J, with 12 bases between the two ends. CDR3 DNA: TGTGCCAGCAGCCGCGGAGGGGCTTACGAGCAGTACTTC. Translation gives CASSRGGAYEQYF.

The table lists this clone with a count of one. The DNA for the CDR3 is TGTGCCAGCAGTTTAGGGGGGTCCCACAATGAGCAGTTCTTC. It specifies CASSLGGSHNEQFF. The V gene is TRBV28, the J gene TRBJ2-1, with TRBD2 as a possible D gene (6 bases). This CDR3 is 14 amino acids long. The germline gives CDR1 MDHEN, CDR2 SYDVKM. V shed 2 bases and J shed 5 bases, with 10 bases lying between them.

The chain carries TRBV19 and TRBJ2-7, with TRBD2 as a possible D gene (6 bases). V lost 10 bases and J 1 base, leaving 14 bases between the germline ends. CDR1 LNHDA and CDR2 SQIVND come from the germline V gene (reference sequence). The CDR3 has 13 residues. The CDR3 is CATSGLVSYEQYF. The CDR3 bases are TGTGCCACTTCGGGACTGGTTTCCTACGAGCAGTACTTC.

This clone was counted between two and nine times. The chain couples TRBV2 to TRBJ1-1; possible D gene TRBD1, 5 bases. CDR3 length equals 13 residues. The V and J ends lost 6 bases and 1 base respectively, with 9 bases between them. Germline lookup yields CDR1 SNHLY and CDR2 FYNNEI. CDR3 loop: CASRRRGNTEAFF. In DNA, the CDR3 is TGTGCCAGCAGGCGTAGGGGGAACACTGAAGCTTTCTTT.

V gene TRBV18 combines with J gene TRBJ1-2, with no clear D. Trimming shortened V by 2 bases and J by 4 bases, and 8 bases separated the two germline ends. CDR1 is KGHSH, CDR2 LQKENI, per germline. The CDR3 spans 13 residues. CDR3 in DNA: TGTGCCAGCTCACCAACTACGGTCTATGGCTACACCTTC. Translated, it gives CASSPTTVYGYTF.

V gene TRBV7-2 combines with J gene TRBJ1-3; TRBD1 matches at 8 bases. CDR3 length equals 14 residues. V gave up 5 bases and J gave up 4 bases; unmatched junction bases: 4. CDR1 is SGHTA, CDR2 FQGNSA, per germline. This CDR3 is CASSMTGAGNTIYF. The CDR3 coding sequence is TGTGCCAGCAGCATGACAGGGGCCGGAAACACCATATATTTT. The full variable domain, completed using reference TRBV7-2 and TRBJ1-3, is GAGVSQSPSNKVTEKGKDVELRCDPISGHTALYWYRQSLGQGLEFLIYFQGNSAPDKSGLPSDRFSAERTGGSVSTLTIQRTQQEDSAVYLCASSMTGAGNTIYFGEGSWLTVV.

The J gene is TRBJ2-5, the V gene TRBV6-2 or TRBV6-3; D is uncertain. Germline loops: CDR1 MNHEY, CDR2 SVGEGT. Trimming pared 0 bases from V and 2 bases from J, leaving 10 bases between. The CDR3 has 15 amino acids. CDR3 coding DNA: TGTGCCAGCAGTTACTCGAATACTGATCAAGAGACCCAGTACTTC. It specifies CASSYSNTDQETQYF.

This chain joins TRBV6-6 and TRBJ1-5; D gene unclear. Trimming pared 4 bases from V and 6 bases from J, leaving 19 bases between. Germline values: CDR1 MNHNY, CDR2 SVGAGI (reference sequence). The CDR3 consists of 16 residues. The CDR3 DNA reads as TGTGCCAGCAGTTCCGGGCCGGGAACGGCGTTTCAGCCCCAGCATTTT. Amino acids: CASSSGPGTAFQPQHF.

The rearrangement links TRBV6-5 to TRBJ2-3, with 7 bases aligning to TRBD2. This CDR3 has 15 amino acids. Germline assignment: CDR1 MNHEY and CDR2 SVGAGI. V lost 7 bases, J lost 2 bases, and 9 bases stayed unmatched. The CDR3 sequence: CASNGWAGDTDTQYF. The CDR3 DNA follows: TGTGCCAGCAACGGTTGGGCGGGGGACACAGATACGCAGTATTTT.

The V call is TRBV5-1, the J call TRBJ1-6, with 8 bases matching TRBD1. Germline assignment: CDR1 SGHRS and CDR2 YFSETQ. V dropped 2 bases and J dropped 5; count of bases not matched to a gene: 6. The CDR3 consists of 16 residues. CDR3 amino acids: CASSFKTGGDNSPLHF. The CDR3 region has the DNA TGCGCCAGCAGCTTCAAAACAGGGGGAGATAATTCACCCCTCCACTTT. The full variable domain, in which reference TRBV5-1 and TRBJ1-6 provide the parts outside the CDR3, is KAGVTQTPRYLIKTRGQQVTLSCSPISGHRSVSWYQQTPGQGLQFLFEYFSETQRNKGNFPGRFSGRQFSNSRSEMNVSTLELGDSALYLCASSFKTGGDNSPLHFGNGTRLTVT.

J is TRBJ2-2 and V is TRBV24-1, with D tentatively TRBD1 (5 bases). V was cut by 9 bases and J by 5 bases, with 24 bases left in between. The germline CDR1 and CDR2 sequences are KGHDR and SFDVKD. This CDR3 has 17 residues. CDR3 sequence (DNA): TGTGCCACCGGAAGCCAGGCCGCCGTAGGGGTAACCGGGGAGCTGTTTTTT. Translation gives CATGSQAAVGVTGELFF.

The rearrangement links TRBV29-1 to TRBJ2-7; D is perhaps TRBD1 (6 bases). CDR1 is SQVTM, CDR2 ANQGSEA, per germline. The ends were cut back, 3 bases at V and 6 bases at J, with 15 bases in the middle. The CDR3 runs to 13 residues. In nucleotides, the CDR3 is TGCAGCGTTGATCCAGGGGCTCACCGCGAGCAGTACTTC. Translated: CSVDPGAHREQYF.

The genes are TRBV18 and TRBJ1-1; D is possibly TRBD1 (5 bases). Germline CDR1 reads KGHSH; CDR2 reads LQKENI. V gave up 1 base and J gave up 5 bases, with 26 bases separating them. The CDR3 contains 19 residues. In DNA, the CDR3 is TGTGCCAGCTCACCACTAGGGCCGGGGAGGAGGGGTAGCGGTACTGAAGCTTTCTTT. Its protein product is CASSPLGPGRRGSGTEAFF.

This chain uses TRBV5-1 with TRBJ2-5, with a weak D call TRBD2 (7 bases). The CDR3 covers 14 residues. Germline lookup yields CDR1 SGHRS and CDR2 YFSETQ. V shed 2 bases and J shed 5 bases, with 13 bases lying between them. The CDR3 reads CASSLGGEWETQYF. In nucleotides, the CDR3 is TGCGCCAGCAGCTTAGGGGGGGAATGGGAGACCCAGTACTTC.

This chain uses TRBV6-1 with TRBJ1-1; possibly TRBD1 for D (6 bases). The V gene lost 1 base and the J gene lost 8 bases, with 14 bases spanning the gap. The germline V gene encodes CDR1 MNHNS and CDR2 SASEGT. The CDR3 length is 14 residues. The CDR3: CASSEDGQWMEAFF. For the CDR3, the DNA is TGTGCCAGCAGTGAAGATGGACAGTGGATGGAAGCTTTCTTT.

The chain employs TRBV5-1 and TRBJ2-5; D is unclear. V lost 4 bases, J lost 3 bases, and 16 bases lay in between. Germline CDR1 is SGHRS and CDR2 is YFSETQ. The CDR3 is 15 amino acids. The CDR3 coding sequence is TGCGCCAGCAGCCCACGCGAGAGTTCGGAAGAGACCCAGTACTTC. This encodes CASSPRESSEETQYF.

This sequence joins TRBV7-8 and TRBJ1-5; D call uncertain. Germline CDR1 SGHVS, CDR2 FQNEAQ. The CDR3 is 15 residues long. The V gene lost 4 bases and the J gene lost 4 bases, with 14 bases spanning the gap. The CDR3 coding sequence is TGTGCCAGCAGCTCAGCTCGGGGAAGGAATCAGCCCCAGCATTTT. This sequence encodes CASSSARGRNQPQHF.

The gene calls are TRBV4-3 and TRBJ1-5; 11 bases agree with TRBD1. The junction had 10 bases not matched to a gene; V was cut back by 3 bases and J by 3 bases. Germline V CDR1 and CDR2: LGHNA, YSLEER. This CDR3 has 18 residues. The CDR3 loop reads CASSQGTGGSLINQPQHF. CDR3 DNA: TGCGCCAGCAGCCAGGGGACAGGGGGATCTCTTATCAATCAGCCCCAGCATTTT.

This clone has a handful of counts. V and J are TRBV5-1 and TRBJ1-4; TRBD1 aligns across 8 bases. The CDR3 sequence is 14 residues long. V gave up 5 bases and J gave up 5 bases; unmatched junction bases: 5. Germline V CDR1 and CDR2: SGHRS, YFSETQ. The CDR3 protein is CASRTDRENEKLFF. CDR3 nucleotides: TGCGCCAGCAGAACGGACAGGGAGAATGAAAAACTGTTTTTT.

The chain's CDR3 is CASSPVNRGNTIYF. The CDR3 nucleotides are TGTGCCAGCAGCCCGGTCAACAGGGGAAACACCATATATTTT. The rearrangement links TRBV3-1 (or the pseudogene TRBV3-2) to TRBJ1-3; D may be TRBD1 (5 bases). The germline V and J ends were trimmed by 4 bases and 4 bases, with 11 bases remaining between them. The CDR3 consists of 14 residues. Germline assignment: CDR1 LGHDT and CDR2 YNNKEL (reference sequence).

This clone was seen a few times. V gene TRBV7-9 combines with J gene TRBJ1-5; D call uncertain. Per the germline V gene, CDR1 is SEHNR and CDR2 is FQNEAQ (reference sequence). The CDR3 has 15 residues. Between the trimmed V and J ends, which lost 4 bases and 3 bases, there was a span of 13 bases. CDR3 nucleotide sequence: TGTGCCAGCAGCTGGGATGGACGGGACAATCAGCCCCAGCATTTT. Translating it yields CASSWDGRDNQPQHF.

The rearrangement uses TRBV7-9 and TRBJ2-7; a weak D match, TRBD2 (7 bases). The CDR3 spans 14 residues. Germline-derived CDR1 and CDR2 are SEHNR and FQNEAQ (reference sequence). V dropped 5 bases and J dropped 3 bases, with 14 bases sitting between them. CDR3 in amino acids: CASSPGGHNYEQYF. DNA for the CDR3: TGTGCCAGCAGCCCGGGGGGACATAACTACGAGCAGTACTTC. Complete variable domain (other parts from reference TRBV7-9 and TRBJ2-7): DTGVSQNPRHKITKRGQNVTFRCDPISEHNRLYWYRQTLGQGPEFLTYFQNEAQLEKSRLLSDRFSAERPKGSFSTLEIQRTEQGDSAMYLCASSPGGHNYEQYFGPGTRLTVT.

This chain links TRBV11-2 with TRBJ1-1; 7 bases align to TRBD1. CDR3 length: 18 residues. Germline V gene lookup returns CDR1 SGHAT and CDR2 FQNNGV. Trimming cost V 1 base and J 5 bases; bases outside gene matches: 16. CDR3 nucleotides: TGTGCCAGCAGCTTAGCGTTCCTCGGGAGACAGGGTAGGACTGAAGCTTTCTTT. Protein: CASSLAFLGRQGRTEAFF. The whole variable domain, filled in from reference TRBV11-2 and TRBJ1-1, reads EAGVAQSPRYKIIEKRQSVAFWCNPISGHATLYWYQQILGQGPKLLIQFQNNGVVDDSQLPKDRFSAERLKGVDSTLKIQPAKLEDSAVYLCASSLAFLGRQGRTEAFFGQGTRLTVV.

This chain links TRBV3-1 (or the pseudogene TRBV3-2) with TRBJ2-2, with 11 bases aligning to TRBD1. The CDR3 covers 21 residues. Germline assignment: CDR1 LGHDT and CDR2 YNNKEL (reference sequence). The J segment lost 4 bases and the V segment lost 1 base, leaving 17 bases of the junction unmatched. CDR3 region: CASSQGSGTGGSSRGTGELFF. The CDR3 DNA sequence: TGTGCCAGCAGCCAAGGGTCTGGGACAGGGGGGAGCTCGCGAGGCACCGGGGAGCTGTTTTTT.

The chain joins TRBV28 to TRBJ2-7, with a possible D match to TRBD1 (6 bases). Germline-derived CDR1 and CDR2 are MDHEN and SYDVKM. Trimming stripped 6 bases from V and 10 bases from J, with 22 bases between. The CDR3 is made up of 14 amino acids. Here the CDR3 DNA reads TGTGCCAGCAGCCCGACAGGTTTTGAGGGGTTACAGTACTTC. Its translation is CASSPTGFEGLQYF.

This clone was seen a single time. The chain uses TRBV28 and TRBJ1-2; tentatively, D is TRBD1 (5 bases). Germline V gene lookup returns CDR1 MDHEN and CDR2 SYDVKM. This CDR3 spans 16 amino acids. V was cut by 7 bases and J by 4 bases, with 22 bases left in between. CDR3 nucleotide sequence: TGTGCCAGCACCGGACCTTTTGGGGGGGGTGTCTATGGCTACACCTTC. Translated: CASTGPFGGGVYGYTF.